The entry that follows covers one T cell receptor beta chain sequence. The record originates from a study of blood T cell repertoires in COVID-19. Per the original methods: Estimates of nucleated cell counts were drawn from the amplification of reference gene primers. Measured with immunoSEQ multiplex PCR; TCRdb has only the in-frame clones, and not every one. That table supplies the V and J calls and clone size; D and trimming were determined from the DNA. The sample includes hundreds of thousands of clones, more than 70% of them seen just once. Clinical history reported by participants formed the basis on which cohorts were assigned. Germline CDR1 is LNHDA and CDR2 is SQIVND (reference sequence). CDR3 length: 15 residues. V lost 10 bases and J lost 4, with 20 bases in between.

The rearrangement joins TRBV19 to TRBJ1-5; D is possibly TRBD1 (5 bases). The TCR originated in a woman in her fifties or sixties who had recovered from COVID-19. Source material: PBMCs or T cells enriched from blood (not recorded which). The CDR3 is CATSRDGGLNQPQHF. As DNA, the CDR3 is TGTGCCACTTCCCGGGACGGGGGATTAAATCAGCCCCAGCATTTT.